This T cell receptor beta chain was sequenced for a study of glioma-infiltrating T cells after dendritic cell vaccination (dated by TCRdb to 2016 to 2017). About the full investigation: The cohort comprised approximately 15 glioblastoma patients from Phase I and II dendritic cell vaccination trials, 9 newly diagnosed and 6 with recurrent disease. Between the early 2000s and the early 2010s, patients were given autologous tumor lysate-pulsed dendritic cell vaccination. The vaccine was prepared from monocyte-derived dendritic cells that were cultured for around 7 days with IL-4 and GM-CSF and then pulsed overnight with autologous tumor lysate. Patients received three intradermal dendritic cell vaccine injections at biweekly intervals in the arm below the axilla. In glioblastoma patients vaccinated with dendritic cells, deep sequencing of TCR beta CDR3 regions served to measure tumor-infiltrating lymphocyte content and to compare repertoires between tumor and blood. TCR sequencing metrics, including TIL content and tumor-blood repertoire overlap, were correlated with survival after dendritic cell vaccination.

TCRB CDR3 regions were amplified from about 2 ug genomic DNA, or all available DNA if less, using the immunoSEQ assay. The multiplex PCR relied on 60 forward primers for TCR V beta segments and 13 reverse primers for J beta segments. Synthetic control templates were spiked into each sample at limiting dilution to estimate reads per starting template. The Illumina HiSeq System generated 87 bp sequencing reads. Per the source publication's procedure: PCR and sequencing errors were removed by a nearest neighbor algorithm that merged closely related sequences. TCR overlap was measured as the percentage of unique tumor TCR beta sequences also present in the same patient's peripheral blood. TCRdb obtained this table from immuneACCESS and retained in-frame rearrangements with V and J assigned. These tables miss some clones; where compared with another copy, unresolved V genes account for less than half of the shortfall, and the remainder is unexplained. V, J and clone size are taken as reported in that table, and D and trimming were inferred from the DNA itself. The sample data list around 92,000 clones, and 80% of these were observed just once. Clones ranked in the top ten supply 4.5% to 5.5% of the sample.

The label giving this sample's time point can be read as: after dendritic cell vaccination, including at tumor progression/relapse. Patients were selected on the basis of adequate residual fresh-frozen tumor tissue and more than two years of available survival data. None of the glioblastoma patients carried an isocitrate dehydrogenase mutation, although molecular status otherwise varied. PBMC were collected before vaccination, two weeks after the third vaccination, and at tumor progression when it occurred. Genomic DNA was extracted with the Qiagen DNeasy Blood extraction Kit. Summary of the overall study and its limitations: The response model built on TCR overlap across three groups was characterized as speculative, with prospective validation still needed. The cohort was small and heterogeneous, few patients had complete blood and tumor sets, and even fewer had initial-recurrent tumor pairs. After dendritic cell vaccination, a higher estimated pretreatment TIL content predicted longer time to progression and overall survival. TCR clonality showed no direct relationship with survival, which suggests that a diverse polyclonal response may matter.

As to this clone: No antigen is known for it. No base qualities exist here, and no much larger clone lies one base off it.

The sequence was collected from a human donor with glioblastoma. Specimen: blood, collected after dendritic cell vaccination.

The CDR3 protein: CASSETGFYTDTQYF. Read as DNA, the sequence is TGTGCCAGCAGTGAAACGGGTTTTTACACAGATACGCAGTATTTT. The rearranged chain carries TRBV25-1 and TRBJ2-3, with no reliable assignment of the D segment. There are 15 amino acids in the CDR3, from cysteine to phenylalanine inclusive. The kept DNA is CDR3 alone, 45 bases in frame from the first base. CDR1 and CDR2 (MGHDK, SYGVNS) derive from the germline V gene. A distance of 11 bases separates the germline ends of V and J, which lose 2 bases and 2 bases respectively.